Listed here are 21 T cell receptor beta chains from one sample, sequenced in a study of CD8 T cells in ankylosing spondylitis. TCRdb analysed the 5' RACE reads with MiXCR anew, one entry per CDR3 protein. The data contain 200,000 to 300,000 distinct CDR3 sequences, about 11% of them singletons. What was sequenced was blood, either unsorted or a sorted T cell fraction (not recorded which). The receptors derive from a male donor with ankylosing spondylitis or in good health (not recorded which).

This clonotype has only a few counts. The rearrangement uses TRBV4-1 and TRBJ2-2; a possible D gene is TRBD2 (6 bases). Germline V lookup: CDR1 MGHRA, CDR2 YSYEKL. V shed 0 bases and J shed 5 bases, with 10 bases lying between them. The CDR3 has 15 amino acids. The CDR3 here is CASSQEGGRTGELFF. The CDR3 DNA reads as TGCGCCAGCAGCCAAGAAGGAGGGAGGACCGGGGAGCTGTTTTTT.

This clonotype has a count of ten or more. CDR3 residues: CASSLARQGLTYNEQFF. The CDR3 DNA reads TGCGCCAGCAGCTTGGCCAGACAGGGGTTAACTTACAATGAGCAGTTCTTC. This chain joins TRBV5-1 and TRBJ2-1; TRBD1 agrees at 8 bases. This CDR3 region has 17 residues. Germline CDR1 is SGHRS and CDR2 is YFSETQ. Trimming took 0 bases from V and 4 from J; bases not matched to a gene: 9. Full variable domain (rest looked up from reference TRBV5-1 and TRBJ2-1): KAGVTQTPRYLIKTRGQQVTLSCSPISGHRSVSWYQQTPGQGLQFLFEYFSETQRNKGNFPGRFSGRQFSNSRSEMNVSTLELGDSALYLCASSLARQGLTYNEQFFGPGTRLTVL.

The chain has TRBV25-1 and TRBJ2-7; D is uncertain. Germline V CDR1 and CDR2: MGHDK, SYGVNS. The CDR3 spans 14 residues. The ends were cut back, 5 bases at V and 3 bases at J, with 14 bases in the middle. The CDR3 nucleotides read TGTGCCAGCAGTCCCTTCCTTGGTGGCTACGAGCAGTACTTC. This gives the protein CASSPFLGGYEQYF.

The genes are TRBV18 and TRBJ1-2; TRBD1 agrees at 10 bases. The CDR3 is 16 amino acids. Trimming removed 2 bases from V and 6 bases from J; junction bases left unmatched: 9. CDR1 is KGHSH, CDR2 LQKENI, per germline. CDR3 residues: CASSPTSGTGVDGYTF. The CDR3 DNA is TGTGCCAGCTCACCAACCTCCGGGACAGGGGTCGATGGCTACACCTTC.

There are many counts of this clonotype. The V call is TRBV5-1, the J call TRBJ1-4, with 8 bases identical to TRBD1. Per germline, CDR1 SGHRS and CDR2 YFSETQ. V was clipped by 4 bases and J by 7 bases; unmatched bases: 12. The CDR3 sequence is 16 residues long. Here the CDR3 DNA reads TGCGCCAGCAGCACAGGACAGGGACCTTCGTTTGAAAAACTGTTTTTT. Encoded protein: CASSTGQGPSFEKLFF. Based on the CDR3 plus reference TRBV5-1 and TRBJ1-4, the full variable domain is KAGVTQTPRYLIKTRGQQVTLSCSPISGHRSVSWYQQTPGQGLQFLFEYFSETQRNKGNFPGRFSGRQFSNSRSEMNVSTLELGDSALYLCASSTGQGPSFEKLFFGSGTQLSVL.

The gene calls are TRBV28 and TRBJ2-1; 8 bases agree with TRBD2. The CDR3 consists of 17 residues. Trimming removed 3 bases from V and 4 bases from J; junction bases left unmatched: 11. Per germline, CDR1 MDHEN and CDR2 SYDVKM. CDR3 in DNA: TGTGCCAGCAGTTTGGGGGTGGGCGGGAGGACATACAATGAGCAGTTCTTC. Translated: CASSLGVGGRTYNEQFF.

This clonotype showed up many times. The chain is built from TRBV5-1 and TRBJ1-2; no reliable D call. This CDR3 is 14 amino acids long. Germline V gene sequence: CDR1 SGHRS, CDR2 YFSETQ. Trimming cost V 0 bases and J 5 bases, with 11 bases left between them. The CDR3, as DNA: TGCGCCAGCAGCTTGGAGGGAGGGAATTATGGCTACACCTTC. Residues: CASSLEGGNYGYTF. The full variable domain, with the rest looked up from reference TRBV5-1 and TRBJ1-2, is KAGVTQTPRYLIKTRGQQVTLSCSPISGHRSVSWYQQTPGQGLQFLFEYFSETQRNKGNFPGRFSGRQFSNSRSEMNVSTLELGDSALYLCASSLEGGNYGYTFGSGTRLTVV.

This clonotype was seen ten or more times. This chain links TRBV5-1 with TRBJ2-2; weak D call: TRBD2 (5 bases). V lost 0 bases and J lost 5, with 11 bases in between. The CDR3 is 15 amino acids. Germline values: CDR1 SGHRS, CDR2 YFSETQ. The CDR3 here is CASSLELGSTGELFF. CDR3 DNA sequence: TGCGCCAGCAGCTTGGAACTAGGATCGACCGGGGAGCTGTTTTTT.

This clonotype has a handful of counts. The chain couples TRBV7-8 to TRBJ2-1; 8 bases are a match to TRBD1. The CDR3 length is 17 residues. CDR1 is SGHVS and CDR2 is FQNEAQ in the germline V gene. The ends lost 5 bases at V and 3 bases at J; junction bases unmatched: 12. CDR3 sequence: CASSPRQGTPLYNEQFF. In DNA, the CDR3 is TGTGCCAGCAGCCCCCGACAGGGGACACCTCTCTACAATGAGCAGTTCTTC.

Ten or more counts support this clonotype. The chain couples TRBV5-1 to TRBJ2-1; D gene ambiguous. Germline-derived CDR1 and CDR2 are SGHRS and YFSETQ. Trimming removed 0 bases from V and 5 bases from J, with 15 bases in between. This CDR3 contains 16 residues. The CDR3 nucleotides read TGCGCCAGCAGCTTGGCCCCGAGTACAAGAAACAATGAGCAGTTCTTC. Translation gives CASSLAPSTRNNEQFF.

There are many counts of this clonotype. V and J are TRBV24-1 and TRBJ2-2; D is perhaps TRBD1 (6 bases). CDR1 and CDR2 (germline): KGHDR, SFDVKD. This CDR3 comprises 15 residues. Trimming took off 3 bases at V and 7 bases at J, with 14 bases between the two ends. Here the CDR3 reads CATSDRHRESGELFF. For the CDR3, the DNA is TGTGCCACCAGTGATCGGCACAGGGAGAGCGGGGAGCTGTTTTTT.

V is TRBV7-2 and J is TRBJ2-3; no reliable D call. CDR1 SGHTA and CDR2 FQGNSA come from the germline V gene. This CDR3 contains 14 residues. The V end lost 6 bases, the J end lost 2 bases, and 12 bases lay between the germline ends. The DNA of the CDR3 is TGTGCCAGCAGTTTACTCCTAACCACAGATACGCAGTATTTT. Translation gives CASSLLLTTDTQYF. The whole variable domain, filled in from reference TRBV7-2 and TRBJ2-3, reads GAGVSQSPSNKVTEKGKDVELRCDPISGHTALYWYRQSLGQGLEFLIYFQGNSAPDKSGLPSDRFSAERTGGSVSTLTIQRTQQEDSAVYLCASSLLLTTDTQYFGPGTRLTVL.

The table lists this clonotype with a few counts. The chain carries TRBV6-5 and TRBJ1-3, with D possibly being TRBD1 (6 bases). V was clipped by 0 bases and J by 4 bases, with 13 bases between them. CDR1 is MNHEY and CDR2 is SVGAGI in the germline V gene. CDR3 length: 16 amino acids. This chain's CDR3 is CASSYSPQGNGNTIYF. CDR3 DNA: TGTGCCAGCAGTTACTCACCACAGGGAAACGGAAACACCATATATTTT.

This clonotype was found many times. This chain connects TRBV24-1 to TRBJ2-2, with 9 bases lining up with TRBD1. V gave up 3 bases and J gave up 6 bases; unmatched junction bases: 10. The CDR3 runs to 17 residues. The germline CDR1 and CDR2 sequences are KGHDR and SFDVKD. CDR3 nucleotides: TGTGCCACCAGTGATCTTTCCGCAGGACAGGGGCCCGGGGAGCTGTTTTTT. Amino acids: CATSDLSAGQGPGELFF.

This clonotype was found many times. V and J are TRBV5-4 and TRBJ1-1, with 7 nucleotides matching TRBD1. The germline V gene has CDR1 SGHNT and CDR2 YYREEE (reference sequence). The CDR3 spans 15 residues. With 4 bases clipped from V and 0 bases from J, the junction kept 6 bases outside the gene matches. CDR3 sequence (DNA): TGTGCCAGCAGCAAGTGGACAGGTTTGAACACTGAAGCTTTCTTT. This sequence encodes CASSKWTGLNTEAFF.

This clonotype was counted ten times or more. This chain connects TRBV20-1 to TRBJ2-7; a weak D match, TRBD2 (6 bases). Trimming cost V 4 bases and J 3 bases, with 19 bases left between them. The CDR3 contains 15 residues. CDR1 and CDR2 (germline): DFQATT, SNEGSKA (reference sequence). The CDR3 is CSATKETGVYYEQYF. The CDR3 DNA reads TGCAGTGCTACTAAAGAAACGGGAGTCTACTACGAGCAGTACTTC.

This clonotype was observed many times. The rearrangement uses TRBV5-1 and TRBJ2-5, with D uncertain. Per the germline V gene, CDR1 is SGHRS and CDR2 is YFSETQ. This CDR3 is 13 amino acids long. Trimming took 4 bases from V and 2 from J, leaving 9 bases between them. The CDR3 DNA is TGCGCCAGCAGCCTCTCTTCTCAAGAGACCCAGTACTTC. Its protein product is CASSLSSQETQYF.

In its sample, this clonotype was seen many times. The chain couples TRBV20-1 to TRBJ2-7; 9 bases are a match to TRBD2. The V and J ends lost 3 bases and 2 bases, in that order; junction bases with no gene match: 11. Germline loops: CDR1 DFQATT, CDR2 SNEGSKA (reference sequence). This CDR3 contains 16 residues. CDR3 DNA sequence: TGCAGTGCTAGGGCGGCTAGCGGGATGGGAACCTACGAGCAGTACTTC. This translates into CSARAASGMGTYEQYF.

This clonotype was observed many times. V is TRBV12-3 or TRBV12-4 and J is TRBJ2-2, with D perhaps assigned TRBD1 or TRBD2 (6 bases each). V lost 11 bases, J lost 3 bases, and 16 bases lay in between. The CDR3 has 14 residues. Here the CDR3 reads CAGGAGVDTGELFF. The CDR3 nucleotides are TGTGCCGGAGGGGCAGGGGTAGACACCGGGGAGCTGTTTTTT.

The rearrangement links TRBV5-1 to TRBJ2-3; 8 bases are a match to TRBD2. The germline V gene encodes CDR1 SGHRS and CDR2 YFSETQ. This CDR3 comprises 15 residues. V shed 4 bases, J shed 1 base, and the junction held 5 bases outside the gene matches. Here the CDR3 DNA reads TGCGCCAGCAGCGGGAGCGGGAGTGGCACAGATACGCAGTATTTT. Protein: CASSGSGSGTDTQYF.

This clonotype was found many times. This rearrangement joins TRBV12-3 or TRBV12-4 to TRBJ1-2, with no clear D. The V end lost 4 bases, the J end lost 1 base, and 7 bases lay between the germline ends. The CDR3 sequence is 13 residues long. The CDR3: CASSSSHNYGYTF. DNA for the CDR3: TGTGCCAGCAGTTCAAGCCATAACTATGGCTACACCTTC.